This T cell receptor beta chain derives from a study of blood T cells in healthy people across ages. Findings and limits, study-wide: Unsorted PBMC input precluded a conclusive naive versus antigen-experienced comparison.

With regard to this clonotype: The antigen remains unidentified.

The use of a sample-barcoded 5' primer and a J-beta primer mix characterized a second PCR of roughly 7 to 11 cycles. TCRdb re-derived calls from the 5' RACE reads in MiXCR, one entry per CDR3 protein. Of 1.5 million to 2 million distinct CDR3 sequences listed, 49% are singletons. The CDR3 runs 15 residues. CDR1 is MDHEN, CDR2 SYDVKM, per germline. J gave up 7 bases and V 5 bases, and 11 bases lay outside the gene matches. The chain joins TRBV28 to TRBJ2-5; 9 nucleotides agree with TRBD2. Specimen: blood. The receptor's source is a woman between 40 and 50 years old in good health. CDR3 nucleotides: TGTGCCAGCAGTGCCCTACAGCGGGGGGACGGGACCCAGTACTTC. Protein product: CASSALQRGDGTQYF.